This TCR beta chain was observed in a study of blood T cell repertoires in COVID-19. Overall study: Acute-phase and convalescent COVID-19 samples originated in the United States, Italy and Spain. Nucleic acid was either cDNA or gDNA, and it came from T cells, B-cell-depleted T cells, or PBMCs.

This clone was picked up one time. V was clipped by 2 bases and J by 1 base, with 9 bases between them. This CDR3 region has 15 residues. The germline CDR1 and CDR2 sequences are SGHRS and YFSETQ. Original methodology: Amplification with reference gene primers provided the estimates of nucleated cell counts. The repertoire was sequenced with immunoSEQ multiplex PCR; TCRdb's copy has only in-frame clones and lacks some. D and trimming were read from the DNA, whereas the V and J calls and clone size are those reported in that table. The data contain about 140,000 clones, over 75% of them seen just once; the ten biggest clones take up about 10%.

The chain carries TRBV5-1 and TRBJ2-2; TRBD1 might be the D (6 bases). This receptor was taken from a man between 60 and 70 years old with active or convalescent COVID-19. The sample was peripheral blood. Written as DNA, the CDR3 is TGCGCCAGCAGCTTACAGGGAAAGAACACCGGGGAGCTGTTTTTT. This codes for CASSLQGKNTGELFF.